The present TCR beta chain was sequenced within a study of cytomegalovirus exposure and HLA in healthy donors. The overall study: Researchers found that approximately 77% of about 400 genotyped donors fell within the Caucasian-associated ancestry cluster.

The study ran its PCR with 60 Vbeta and 13 Jbeta primers. Repertoires were generated with immunoSEQ multiplex PCR, while TCRdb's copy carries only in-frame clones and drops some. In all, the sample yields 53,000 or so clones. The CDR3 is 15 residues long. Trimming at V came to 5 bases and at J to 6 bases, leaving 8 bases not matched to a gene. The germline V gene has CDR1 SEHNR and CDR2 FQNEAQ (reference sequence). The source is a male donor in good health and CMV-seropositive. The chain has TRBV7-9 and TRBJ2-1, with 9 nucleotides matching TRBD2. The sequenced material came from PBMCs. CDR3 nucleotides: TGTGCCAGCAGCATCAGCGGGGGGATCCCCAATGAGCAGTTCTTC. Translated: CASSISGGIPNEQFF. The full variable domain, rest sourced from reference TRBV7-9 and TRBJ2-1, is DTGVSQNPRHKITKRGQNVTFRCDPISEHNRLYWYRQTLGQGPEFLTYFQNEAQLEKSRLLSDRFSAERPKGSFSTLEIQRTEQGDSAMYLCASSISGGIPNEQFFGPGTRLTVL.